The 5 T cell receptor beta chains listed next were all sequenced from one sample in a study of technical replicates of blood from a handful of donors. Sequenced by immunoSEQ multiplex PCR; TCRdb stores in-frame clones only, minus some. The sample has 75,000 to 100,000 clones; approximately 94% are singletons. What was sequenced was T cells isolated from PBMCs. These receptors were obtained from a human donor in good health.

The V call is TRBV30, the J call TRBJ1-3; no clear D gene. The ends were cut back, 3 bases at V and 8 bases at J, with 8 bases in the middle. The CDR3 loop spans 11 amino acids. Per germline, CDR1 GTSNPN and CDR2 SVGIG (reference sequence). The CDR3 is CAWSFADTIYF. CDR3 DNA: TGTGCCTGGAGCTTTGCGGACACCATATATTTT.

The V call is TRBV5-6, the J call TRBJ2-1; TRBD2 agrees at 7 bases. The CDR3 covers 18 residues. V dropped 0 bases and J dropped 8; count of bases not matched to a gene: 17. Germline assignment: CDR1 SGHDT and CDR2 YYEEEE. CDR3 bases: TGTGCCAGCAGCTTGGCGGGAGGTTGGAAGGGAAGCGCCCATGAGCAGTTCTTC. Translation: CASSLAGGWKGSAHEQFF.

The chain links TRBV21-1 to TRBJ1-2; TRBD1, the table's D call, lacks a check against the DNA. TRBV21-1 is tagged as a pseudogene. This CDR3 has 14 amino acids. CDR3 in DNA: TGTGCCACCCAAGTCCGGGACAGCACTTATGGCTACACCTTC. Protein sequence: CATQVRDSTYGYTF.

The chain recombines TRBV5-4 with TRBJ2-7; 7 bases map to TRBD2. The CDR3 is 16 residues long. Germline V gene lookup returns CDR1 SGHNT and CDR2 YYREEE (reference sequence). Trimming cost V 4 bases and J 3 bases; bases outside gene matches: 13. The CDR3 is CASSGGTGGGLYEQYF. The DNA of the CDR3 is TGTGCCAGCAGCGGCGGGACCGGCGGGGGTCTCTACGAGCAGTACTTC.

This rearrangement joins TRBV6-1 to TRBJ1-4, with 9 bases fitting TRBD1. In germline, CDR1 is MNHNS, CDR2 SASEGT. The J segment lost 0 bases and the V segment lost 7 bases, leaving 0 bases of the junction unmatched. CDR3 size: 14 residues. The CDR3 DNA is TGTGCCAGCAACAGGGGGCCAACTAATGAAAAACTGTTTTTT. As protein: CASNRGPTNEKLFF.